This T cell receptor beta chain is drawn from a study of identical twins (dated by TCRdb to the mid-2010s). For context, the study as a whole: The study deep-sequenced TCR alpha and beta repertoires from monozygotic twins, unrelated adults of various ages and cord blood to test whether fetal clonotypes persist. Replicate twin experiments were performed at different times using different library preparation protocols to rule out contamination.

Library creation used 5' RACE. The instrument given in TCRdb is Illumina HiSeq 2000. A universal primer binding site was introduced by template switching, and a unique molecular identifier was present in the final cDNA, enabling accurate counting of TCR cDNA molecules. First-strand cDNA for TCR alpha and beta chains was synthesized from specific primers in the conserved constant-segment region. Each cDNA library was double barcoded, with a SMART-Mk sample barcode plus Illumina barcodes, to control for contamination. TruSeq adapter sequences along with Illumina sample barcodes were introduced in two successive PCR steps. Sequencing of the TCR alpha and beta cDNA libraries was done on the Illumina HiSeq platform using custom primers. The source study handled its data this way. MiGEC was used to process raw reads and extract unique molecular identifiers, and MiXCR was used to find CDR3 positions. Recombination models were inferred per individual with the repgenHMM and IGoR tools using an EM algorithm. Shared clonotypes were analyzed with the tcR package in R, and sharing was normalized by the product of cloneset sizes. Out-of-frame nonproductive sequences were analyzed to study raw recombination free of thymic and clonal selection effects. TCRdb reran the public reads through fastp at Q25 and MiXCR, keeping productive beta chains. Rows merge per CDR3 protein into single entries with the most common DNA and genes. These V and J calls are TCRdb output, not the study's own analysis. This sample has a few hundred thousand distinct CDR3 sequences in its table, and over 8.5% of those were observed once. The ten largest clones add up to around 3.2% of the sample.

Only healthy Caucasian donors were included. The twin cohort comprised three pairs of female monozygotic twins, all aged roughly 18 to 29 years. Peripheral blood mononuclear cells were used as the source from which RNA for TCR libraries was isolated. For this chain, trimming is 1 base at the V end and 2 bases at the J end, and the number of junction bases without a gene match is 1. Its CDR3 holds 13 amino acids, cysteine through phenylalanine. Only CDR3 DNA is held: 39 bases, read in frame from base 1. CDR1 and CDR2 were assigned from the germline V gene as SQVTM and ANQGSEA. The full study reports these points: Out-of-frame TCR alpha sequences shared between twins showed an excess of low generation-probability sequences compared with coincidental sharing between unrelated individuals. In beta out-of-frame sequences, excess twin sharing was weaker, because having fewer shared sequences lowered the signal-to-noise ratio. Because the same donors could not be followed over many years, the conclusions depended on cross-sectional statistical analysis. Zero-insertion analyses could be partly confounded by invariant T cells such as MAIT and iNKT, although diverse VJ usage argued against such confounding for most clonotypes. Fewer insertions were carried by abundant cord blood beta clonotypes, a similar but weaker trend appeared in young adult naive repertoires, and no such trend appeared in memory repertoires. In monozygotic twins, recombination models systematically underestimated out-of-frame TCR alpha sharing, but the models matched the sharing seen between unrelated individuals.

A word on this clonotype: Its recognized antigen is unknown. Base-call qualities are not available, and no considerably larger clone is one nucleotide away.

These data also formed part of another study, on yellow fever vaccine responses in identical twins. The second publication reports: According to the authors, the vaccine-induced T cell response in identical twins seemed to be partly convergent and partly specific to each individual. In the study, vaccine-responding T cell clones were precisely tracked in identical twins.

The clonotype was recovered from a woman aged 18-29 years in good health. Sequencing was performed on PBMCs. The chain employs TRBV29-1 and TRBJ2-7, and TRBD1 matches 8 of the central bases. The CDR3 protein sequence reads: CSVEGQGPYEQYF. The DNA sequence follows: TGCAGCGTTGAAGGACAGGGGCCCTACGAGCAGTACTTC.